The TCR beta chain under discussion was sequenced for a study of control samples from healthy donors and cancer patients. The table came from immunoSEQ multiplex PCR; TCRdb's copy has only in-frame clones and leaves some out. The top ten clones hold roughly 1.5% of a sample with 170,000 or so clones, roughly 91% of them seen once. Trimming left V 8 bases short and J 3 bases short, with 10 bases between. Per the germline V gene, CDR1 is DFQATT and CDR2 is SNEGSKA (reference sequence). The CDR3 has 11 amino acids. The TCR was taken from a man in his late teens or twenties in good health. Sequencing was carried out using blood. V gene TRBV20-1 combines with J gene TRBJ2-5; no reliable D call. CDR3: CSPDLKETQYF. The CDR3 DNA reads TGCAGTCCCGACTTGAAAGAGACCCAGTACTTC.